This T cell receptor beta chain was profiled in a study of cytomegalovirus exposure and HLA in healthy donors. Study results and caveats: In a later analysis, an Asian-associated ancestry cluster reportedly showed fewer N-insertions than the 666-donor mean.

The V and J ends lost 4 bases and 4 bases, in that order; junction bases with no gene match: 8. This CDR3 has 17 residues. CDR1 is LNHDA, CDR2 SQIVND, per germline (reference sequence). A note on this clone: What it binds is not known.

It was with 60 Vbeta and 13 Jbeta primers that the PCR ran. Profiling relied on immunoSEQ multiplex PCR, and the TCRdb table lists in-frame clones only, not all of them. This table has approximately 140,000 clones, about four fifths appearing once. The receptor was isolated from a young man in good health and CMV-seropositive. The chain combines TRBV19 with TRBJ2-2; 11 nucleotides align to TRBD2. Source material: PBMCs. CDR3 DNA sequence: TGTGCCAGTAGTAAAATACTAGCGGGAGTTTCCACCGGGGAGCTGTTTTTT. Translating it yields CASSKILAGVSTGELFF.